Listed below are T cell receptor beta chains from one sample, sequenced in a study of blood T cell repertoires in COVID-19. Produced via immunoSEQ multiplex PCR; TCRdb's table is partial and in-frame only. Of 400,000 or so clones in the sample, 80% to 95% are singletons; the top ten hold about 0.6%. Input material: PBMCs or T cells enriched from blood (not recorded which). These receptors came from a man between 18 and 35 years old who had recovered from COVID-19. Each CDR3 is given with its conserved first and last residue. The order of the fields is D gene, V gene, J gene, clone size, CDR3 protein, CDR3 DNA. D genes are given only for firm matches. The size field is filled for only some rows; it gives once, few, many or a size class.

>-|TRBV15|TRBJ1-5|-
CATSGGLGQHLGSNQPQHF
TGTGCCACCAGCGGGGGATTAGGACAGCATCTGGGGAGTAATCAGCCCCAGCATTTT
>TRBD1|TRBV10-3|TRBJ1-2|-
CAISENRGYGYTF
TGTGCCATCAGTGAGAACAGGGGTTATGGCTACACCTTC
>-|TRBV5-5|TRBJ2-5|-
CASSLARTGETQYF
TGTGCCAGCAGCTTGGCCCGGACGGGGGAGACCCAGTACTTC
>-|TRBV7-9|TRBJ2-6|-
CASSRTSGDTGANVLTF
TGTGCCAGCAGCAGAACCTCCGGGGATACTGGGGCCAACGTCCTGACTTTC
>-|TRBV7-2|TRBJ2-3|-
CASSLLAPVSTDTQYF
TGTGCCAGCAGCCTCCTAGCTCCGGTTAGCACAGATACGCAGTATTTT
>-|TRBV28|TRBJ2-7|once
CASSLFAYEQYF
TGTGCCAGCAGTTTATTCGCCTACGAGCAGTACTTC
>-|TRBV6-1|TRBJ2-4|-
CASSVEDNLAKNIQYF
TGTGCCAGCAGTGTTGAGGACAACCTAGCCAAAAACATTCAGTACTTC
>-|TRBV19|TRBJ2-6|-
CASSTHRVSGANVLTF
TGTGCCAGTAGTACCCACAGGGTCTCTGGGGCCAACGTCCTGACTTTC
>-|TRBV9|TRBJ1-1|-
CASSVAGRGTEAFF
TGTGCCAGCAGCGTAGCGGGTCGGGGAACTGAAGCTTTCTTT
>TRBD1|TRBV11-2|TRBJ2-7|-
CASSSPRDRGYEQYF
TGTGCCAGCAGCTCACCACGGGACAGAGGTTACGAGCAGTACTTC
>-|TRBV7-2|TRBJ2-6|-
CASSKQLASGANVLTF
TGTGCCAGCAGCAAACAACTGGCTAGTGGGGCCAACGTCCTGACTTTC
>TRBD1|TRBV3-1/TRBV3-2|TRBJ1-1|-
CASSQTGQGAQAFF
TGTGCCAGCAGCCAGACCGGACAGGGGGCTCAAGCTTTCTTT
>TRBD1|TRBV5-4|TRBJ1-1|-
CASTLWDRGLGNTEAFF
TGTGCCAGCACCCTCTGGGACAGGGGGCTCGGTAACACTGAAGCTTTCTTT
>-|TRBV3-1/TRBV3-2|TRBJ1-1|-
CASSQGKGIGAFF
TGTGCCAGCAGCCAAGGGAAGGGGATTGGGGCTTTCTTT
>TRBD2|TRBV5-4|TRBJ2-1|-
CASSPRLAGLNEQFF
TGTGCCAGCAGCCCGCGTCTAGCGGGTTTGAATGAGCAGTTCTTC
>-|TRBV7-3|TRBJ1-6|-
CASSLSSFDWTRYDSPLHF
TGTGCCAGCAGCTTAAGTTCGTTCGACTGGACACGTTATGACTCACCCCTCCACTTT
>-|TRBV7-9|TRBJ2-7|-
CASSLKHAYEQYF
TGTGCCAGCAGCTTAAAACACGCCTACGAGCAGTACTTC
>-|TRBV5-5|TRBJ1-3|-
CASSLGQGKISGNTIYF
TGTGCCAGCAGCTTGGGGCAGGGCAAAATCTCTGGAAACACCATATATTTT
>-|TRBV11-3|TRBJ1-6|-
CASSYQTGNNSPLHF
TGTGCCAGCAGCTACCAGACAGGAAATAATTCACCCCTCCACTTT
>-|TRBV7-9|TRBJ2-1|-
CASSLEYFDSSYNEQFF
TGTGCCAGCAGCTTAGAGTATTTTGACAGCTCCTACAATGAGCAGTTCTTC
>-|TRBV21-1|TRBJ2-6|-
CASSKEGGRDFLSGANVLTF
TGTGCCAGCAGCAAAGAAGGGGGCAGGGACTTTCTCTCTGGGGCCAACGTCCTGACTTTC
>-|TRBV13|TRBJ2-1|-
CASSLRRVNNEQFF
TGTGCCAGCAGCTTAAGGCGGGTCAACAATGAGCAGTTCTTC